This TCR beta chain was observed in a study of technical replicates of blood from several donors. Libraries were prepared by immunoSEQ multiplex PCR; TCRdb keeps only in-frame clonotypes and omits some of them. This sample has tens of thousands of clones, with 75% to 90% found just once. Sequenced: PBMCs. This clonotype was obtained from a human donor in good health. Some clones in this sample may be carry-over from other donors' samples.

The CDR3 spells CASKDLAGPNEQFF. The CDR3 bases are TGTGCCAGTAAAGATCTAGCGGGTCCTAATGAGCAGTTCTTC. The chain couples TRBV19 to TRBJ2-1; 8 nucleotides align to TRBD2. Germline CDR1 and CDR2: LNHDA and SQIVND (reference sequence). V was clipped by 7 bases and J by 7 bases; unmatched bases: 9. The CDR3 runs 14 residues. Combining the CDR3 with reference TRBV19 and TRBJ2-1 gives the whole variable domain DGGITQSPKYLFRKEGQNVTLSCEQNLNHDAMYWYRQDPGQGLRLIYYSQIVNDFQKGDIAEGYSVSREKKESFPLTVTSAQKNPTAFYLCASKDLAGPNEQFFGPGTRLTVL.